The entry that follows covers one T cell receptor beta chain sequence. The source of the sample is a study of CD8 T cells in Susac syndrome. The length of the CDR3 is 14 residues. Trimming left V 5 bases short and J 10 bases short, with 18 bases between. Germline CDR1 is MNHEY and CDR2 is SMNVEV (reference sequence). With random hexamers, reverse transcription was performed on about 0.5 to 1 ug of RNA. TCRdb passed the immunoSEQ multiplex PCR reads through MiXCR, listing each CDR3 protein once. The sample lists around 45,000 distinct CDR3 sequences, more than 85% seen once, with 0.35% to 0.5% in the top ten.

This rearrangement joins TRBV27 to TRBJ2-1; TRBD2 is a possible D gene (5 bases). Sequencing was performed on CD8+ T cells from PBMCs. This clonotype was sampled from a human donor in good health. The CDR3 region has the DNA TGTGCCAGCAGTCCCTCGGTCGGTGGCGGGGAGCAGTTCTTC. This codes for CASSPSVGGGEQFF.